By share of the sample, the clone carrying this T cell receptor (beta chain) is medium-sized. The method was immunoSEQ multiplex PCR; TCRdb's version includes in-frame clones alone and lacks a portion of them. The sample includes 23,000 or so clones, roughly 70% of them seen just once. As to treatment: randomized to nivolumab then ipilimumab (arm A) or the reverse (arm B). From thawed PBMCs, live CD3+CD8+ cells negative for CD19 and CD56 were sorted. The sample originates from a study of sequential checkpoint blockade in melanoma. Material: CD8+ T cells sorted from blood (inferred from file names), obtained from a patient given nivolumab and ipilimumab in sequence. The receptor comes from a human donor with melanoma.

The CDR3 coding sequence is TGTGCTTGCCGGGATGACTACGAGCAGTACTTC. Its protein product is CACRDDYEQYF. The J gene is TRBJ2-7, the V gene TRBV7-8; a weak D match, TRBD2 (5 bases). The CDR3 sequence is 11 residues long. Per germline, CDR1 SGHVS and CDR2 FQNEAQ.